This TCR beta chain originates from a study of T cells in Graves' hyperthyroidism and ophthalmopathy (dated by TCRdb to the late 2010s). Broadly, across the study: Peripheral blood was sampled at the time of initial diagnosis, prior to any treatment. The 100 discovery patients were divided at random into training and test sets in a 7:3 ratio. Prospective prediction of ophthalmopathy was tested in an independent validation cohort of 18 to 20 hyperthyroidism patients and 17 patients who later progressed to ophthalmopathy. According to the paper, TCR Vbeta CDR3 sequencing was carried out on 135 peripheral blood samples, which came from 40 to 45 ophthalmopathy, fewer than 80 hyperthyroidism and 17 progressor patients. In addition, the study compared T-cell repertoires in thyroid tissue and in blood from over 5 Graves' hyperthyroidism patients. A discovery cohort of about 95 patients, about 40 with Graves' ophthalmopathy and 55 to 65 with stable Graves' hyperthyroidism, was used to find distinguishing TCR V-J signatures. After sampling, hyperthyroidism patients received methimazole starting at 30 mg daily, and ophthalmopathy patients received high-dose intravenous methylprednisolone. Overall study outcomes, separate from this receptor: Most expanded thyroid clonotypes (frequency above 0.001) were also detected in blood, suggesting blood repertoires may reflect thyroid immune responses. A 13 V-J signature model separated ophthalmopathy from stable hyperthyroidism, with roughly 88% sensitivity and roughly 84% specificity in cross-validation and 80%/75% in testing. Sample size was not statistically predetermined, and blinding of investigators to group allocation was not performed. In validation, the model predicted progression to ophthalmopathy with 60% to 71% sensitivity and around 72% specificity, a median of 6.5 months before onset.

Per the germline V gene (reference sequence), SGHKS is the CDR1 and YYEKEE is the CDR2. V gives up 4 bases and J gives up 0 bases, and the segment between their germline ends measures 13 bases. The CDR3 spans 15 residues, from the cysteine through the phenylalanine. Only CDR3 DNA is held: 45 bases, read in frame from base 1. Amplification of TCR beta CDR3 regions was carried out from RNA transcripts. The first round of RT-PCR for the TCR CDR3 was performed with the HTBI primer set and the Qiagen OneStep RT-PCR kit. A second multiplex PCR round built the libraries, followed by size selection and purification. Paired-end sequencing of the libraries was performed with 100 bp reads on an Illumina HiSeq2000. As for the original processing: SOAPnuke was used to process the raw data, throwing out any read that contained adapters or uncalled bases, had a mean Phred below 15, or lacked an exact constant-primer or identifier match. COPE v1.2.5 was used to merge the high-quality paired reads, and each unique nucleotide sequence was defined as a clonotype. MiTCR v1.1 was used to align the clonotypes against IMGT TRBV, TRBD and TRBJ reference segments. Only V-J combinations with frequency above 0.0001, covering approximately 99% of repertoires, were analysed. The TCS score was defined as F50 (clonal expansion) divided by E x V (chaos), with BLOSUM62-based TCRdist calculated between CDR3 peptides within each V-J. Welch's t-statistics and random forest reduced around 550 V-J features to roughly 13, which were used in a naive Bayes classifier (R e1071). Clones were called with MiXCR by TCRdb after fastp trimmed the public reads at Q25, and only in-frame beta chains were retained. Duplicate CDR3 protein sequences are folded into a single record with the most common DNA and genes. Clone size and V and J calls follow TCRdb, not the original study. Within this sample are 500,000 or so distinct CDR3 sequences, with more than 15% of them counted one time only. Approximately 15% of the sample is taken by the ten largest.

A few counts support this clonotype. The antigen it binds to is not known. No much larger clone exists at a distance of one base, and base qualities are not known. Ophthalmopathy patients had moderately to severely active disease, Clinical Activity Score of at least 3, NOSPECS grade of at least 4, and duration under 3 months. The study excluded patients with uncontrolled infections, other autoimmune diseases, pregnancy or lactation. Diagnoses were based on clinical symptoms, serum thyroxine and TRAb, thyroid ultrasound and orbital computed tomography. PBMCs were separated from roughly 10 ml of fresh peripheral blood using Ficoll-Paque density gradient centrifugation. Total RNA was extracted with Trizol reagent, and quality was checked on an Agilent 2100 Bioanalyzer.

The rearranged segments are TRBV5-5 and TRBJ1-2; no D gene call is confident. The receptor was derived from a woman between 18 and 30 years old with Graves' ophthalmopathy. Sequenced sample: blood. The CDR3 sequence is CASSPPGRTNYGYTF. In nucleotides, the sequence is TGTGCCAGCAGCCCCCCCGGCAGGACTAACTATGGCTACACCTTC.